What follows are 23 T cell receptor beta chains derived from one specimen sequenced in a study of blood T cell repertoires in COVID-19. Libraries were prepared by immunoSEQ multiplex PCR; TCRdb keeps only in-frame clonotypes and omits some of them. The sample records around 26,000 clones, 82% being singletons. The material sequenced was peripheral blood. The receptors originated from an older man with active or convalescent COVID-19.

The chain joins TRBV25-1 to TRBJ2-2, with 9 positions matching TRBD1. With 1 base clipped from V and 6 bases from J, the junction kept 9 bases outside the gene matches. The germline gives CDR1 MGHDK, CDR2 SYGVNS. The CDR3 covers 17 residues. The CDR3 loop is CASSELEGQGKAGELFF. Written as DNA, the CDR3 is TGTGCCAGCAGTGAATTAGAAGGACAGGGGAAGGCCGGGGAGCTGTTTTTT.

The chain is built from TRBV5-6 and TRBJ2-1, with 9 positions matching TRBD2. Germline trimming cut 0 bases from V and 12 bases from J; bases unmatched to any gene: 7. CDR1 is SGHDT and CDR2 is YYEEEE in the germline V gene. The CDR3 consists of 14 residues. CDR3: CASSLVASGAVQFF. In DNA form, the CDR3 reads TGTGCCAGCAGCTTGGTTGCTAGCGGGGCCGTGCAGTTCTTC.

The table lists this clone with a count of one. The CDR3 sequence: CASSEIMVAGQPQHF. For the CDR3, the DNA is TGTGCCAGCAGTGAAATTATGGTGGCAGGTCAGCCCCAGCATTTT. This chain joins TRBV6-1 and TRBJ1-5; D is ambiguous. The CDR3 totals 15 residues. Per the germline V gene, CDR1 is MNHNS and CDR2 is SASEGT. Trimming stripped 2 bases from V and 6 bases from J, with 14 bases between.

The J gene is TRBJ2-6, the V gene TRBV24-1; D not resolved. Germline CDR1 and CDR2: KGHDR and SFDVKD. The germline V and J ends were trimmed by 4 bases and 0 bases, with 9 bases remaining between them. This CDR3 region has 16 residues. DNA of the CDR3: TGTGCCACCAGTGACGACACATCCTCTGGGGCCAACGTCCTGACTTTC. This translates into CATSDDTSSGANVLTF.

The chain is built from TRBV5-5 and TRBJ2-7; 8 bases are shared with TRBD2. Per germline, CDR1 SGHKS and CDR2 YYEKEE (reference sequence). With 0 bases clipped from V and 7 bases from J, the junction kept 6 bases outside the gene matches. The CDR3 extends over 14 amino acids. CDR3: CASSLDGGGLEQYF. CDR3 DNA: TGTGCCAGCAGCTTGGACGGCGGGGGGCTGGAGCAGTACTTC.

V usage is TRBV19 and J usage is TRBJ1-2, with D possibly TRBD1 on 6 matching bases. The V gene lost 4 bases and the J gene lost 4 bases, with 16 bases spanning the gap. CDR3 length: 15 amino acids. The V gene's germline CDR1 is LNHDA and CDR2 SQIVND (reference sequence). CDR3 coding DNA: TGTGCCAGTAGTACCGGGGACACTTCTCCCTATGGCTACACCTTC. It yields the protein CASSTGDTSPYGYTF.

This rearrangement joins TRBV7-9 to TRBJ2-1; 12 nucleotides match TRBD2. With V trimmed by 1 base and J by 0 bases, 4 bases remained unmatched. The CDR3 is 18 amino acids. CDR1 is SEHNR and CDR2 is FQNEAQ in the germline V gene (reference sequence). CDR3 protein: CASSLGLAGASSYNEQFF. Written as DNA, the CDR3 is TGTGCCAGCAGCTTAGGACTAGCGGGAGCGAGCTCCTACAATGAGCAGTTCTTC.

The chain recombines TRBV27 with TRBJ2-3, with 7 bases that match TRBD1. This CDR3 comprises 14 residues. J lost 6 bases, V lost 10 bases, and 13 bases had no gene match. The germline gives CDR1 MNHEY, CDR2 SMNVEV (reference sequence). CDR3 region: CAISPQGVLDTQYF. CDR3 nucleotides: TGTGCCATCTCACCCCAGGGGGTGTTGGATACGCAGTATTTT.

CDR3: CASRDGSGEKLFF. The DNA of the CDR3 is TGTGCCAGCAGGGACGGGAGTGGCGAAAAACTGTTTTTT. J is TRBJ1-4 and V is TRBV25-1; no definite D call. Germline CDR1 MGHDK, CDR2 SYGVNS. This CDR3 is built from 13 residues. Between the trimmed V and J ends, which lost 6 bases and 8 bases, there was a span of 13 bases.

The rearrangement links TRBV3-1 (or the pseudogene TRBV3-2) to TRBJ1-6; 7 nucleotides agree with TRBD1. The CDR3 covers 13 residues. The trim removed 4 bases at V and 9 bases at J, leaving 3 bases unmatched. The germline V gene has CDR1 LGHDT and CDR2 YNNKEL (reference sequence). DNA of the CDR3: TGTGCCAGCAGCCGACAGGGTGGTTCACCCCTCCACTTT. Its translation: CASSRQGGSPLHF.

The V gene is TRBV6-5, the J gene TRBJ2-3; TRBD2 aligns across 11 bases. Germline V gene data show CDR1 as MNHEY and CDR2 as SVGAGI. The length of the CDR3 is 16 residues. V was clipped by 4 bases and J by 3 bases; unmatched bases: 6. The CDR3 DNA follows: TGTGCCAGCAGTTCCACTAGCGGGAGTGGAACAGATACGCAGTATTTT. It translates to CASSSTSGSGTDTQYF.

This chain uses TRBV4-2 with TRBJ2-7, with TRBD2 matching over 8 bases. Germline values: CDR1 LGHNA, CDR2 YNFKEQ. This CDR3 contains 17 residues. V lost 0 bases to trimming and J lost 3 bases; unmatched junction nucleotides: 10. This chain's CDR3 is CASSQEGNRGGNYEQYF. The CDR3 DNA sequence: TGTGCCAGCAGCCAAGAAGGGAATCGGGGGGGCAACTACGAGCAGTACTTC.

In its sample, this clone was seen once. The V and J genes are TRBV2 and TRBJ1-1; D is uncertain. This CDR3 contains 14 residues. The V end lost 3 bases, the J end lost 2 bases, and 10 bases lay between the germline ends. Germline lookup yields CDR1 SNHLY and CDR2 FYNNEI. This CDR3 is CASSDQVINTEAFF. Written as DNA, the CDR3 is TGTGCCAGCAGTGATCAGGTCATCAACACTGAAGCTTTCTTT. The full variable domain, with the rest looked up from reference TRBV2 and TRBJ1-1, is EPEVTQTPSHQVTQMGQEVILRCVPISNHLYFYWYRQILGQKVEFLVSFYNNEISEKSEIFDDQFSVERPDGSNFTLKIRSTKLEDSAMYFCASSDQVINTEAFFGQGTRLTVV.

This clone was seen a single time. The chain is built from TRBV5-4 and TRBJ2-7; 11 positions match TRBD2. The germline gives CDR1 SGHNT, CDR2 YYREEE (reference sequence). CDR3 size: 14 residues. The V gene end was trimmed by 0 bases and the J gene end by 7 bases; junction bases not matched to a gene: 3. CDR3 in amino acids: CASSLGGLAGEQYF. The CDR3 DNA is TGTGCCAGCAGCTTGGGAGGACTAGCGGGTGAGCAGTACTTC.

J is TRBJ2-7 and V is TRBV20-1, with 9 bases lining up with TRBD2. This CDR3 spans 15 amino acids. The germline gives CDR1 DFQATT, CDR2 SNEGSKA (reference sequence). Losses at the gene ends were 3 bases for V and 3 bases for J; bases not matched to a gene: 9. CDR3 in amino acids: CSASRRGGLSYEQYF. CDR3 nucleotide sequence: TGCAGTGCTAGTAGGCGGGGGGGACTCAGCTACGAGCAGTACTTC.

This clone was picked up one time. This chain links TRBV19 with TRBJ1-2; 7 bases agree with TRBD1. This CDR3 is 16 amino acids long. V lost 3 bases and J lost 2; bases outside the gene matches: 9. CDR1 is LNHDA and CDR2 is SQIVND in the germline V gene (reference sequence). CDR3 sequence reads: CASSISGGQLNYGYTF. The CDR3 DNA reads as TGTGCCAGTAGTATTTCTGGGGGACAGCTGAACTATGGCTACACCTTC.

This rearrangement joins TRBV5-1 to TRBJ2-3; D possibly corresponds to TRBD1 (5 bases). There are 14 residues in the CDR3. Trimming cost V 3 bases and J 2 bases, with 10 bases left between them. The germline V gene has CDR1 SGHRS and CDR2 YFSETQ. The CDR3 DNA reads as TGCGCCAGCAGCTCCGACAGAGCCACAGATACGCAGTATTTT. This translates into CASSSDRATDTQYF.

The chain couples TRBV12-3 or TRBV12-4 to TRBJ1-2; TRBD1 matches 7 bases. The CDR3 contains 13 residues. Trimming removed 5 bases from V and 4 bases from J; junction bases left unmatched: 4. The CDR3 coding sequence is TGTGCCAGCAGTATAAGACAGGGCTATGGCTACACCTTC. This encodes CASSIRQGYGYTF.

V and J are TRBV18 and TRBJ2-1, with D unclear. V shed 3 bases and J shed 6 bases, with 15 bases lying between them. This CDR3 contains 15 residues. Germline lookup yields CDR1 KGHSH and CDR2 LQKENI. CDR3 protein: CASSPSGARGNEQFF. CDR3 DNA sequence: TGTGCCAGCTCACCGTCTGGCGCCCGAGGCAATGAGCAGTTCTTC.

The CDR3 sequence is CASSPRTSGSTDTQYF. The CDR3, as DNA: TGTGCCAGCTCTCCGCGGACTAGCGGGAGCACAGATACGCAGTATTTT. The J gene is TRBJ2-3, the V gene TRBV18; 11 bases are shared with TRBD2. Germline V gene data show CDR1 as KGHSH and CDR2 as LQKENI. Trimming at V came to 6 bases and at J to 0 bases, leaving 5 bases not matched to a gene. CDR3 length: 16 residues.

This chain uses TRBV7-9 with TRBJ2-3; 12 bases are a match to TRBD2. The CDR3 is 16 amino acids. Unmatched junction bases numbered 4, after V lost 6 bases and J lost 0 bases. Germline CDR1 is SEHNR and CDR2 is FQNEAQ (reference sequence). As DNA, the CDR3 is TGTGCCAGCAGTCAGACTAGCGGGGGTAGCACAGATACGCAGTATTTT. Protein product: CASSQTSGGSTDTQYF.

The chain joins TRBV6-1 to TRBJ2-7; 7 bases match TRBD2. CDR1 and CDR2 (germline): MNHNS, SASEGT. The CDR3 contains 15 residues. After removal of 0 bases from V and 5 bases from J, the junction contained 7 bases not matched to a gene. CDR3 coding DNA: TGTGCCAGCAGTGAAGCGCATCCCGGGAGGCACGAGCAGTACTTC. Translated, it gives CASSEAHPGRHEQYF.

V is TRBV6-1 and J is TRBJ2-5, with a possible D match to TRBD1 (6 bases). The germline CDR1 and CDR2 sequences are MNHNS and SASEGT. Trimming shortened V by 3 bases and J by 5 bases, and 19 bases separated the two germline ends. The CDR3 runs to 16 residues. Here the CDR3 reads CASSDRIQGSQETQYF. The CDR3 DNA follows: TGTGCCAGCAGTGATCGGATTCAGGGGAGTCAGGAGACCCAGTACTTC.